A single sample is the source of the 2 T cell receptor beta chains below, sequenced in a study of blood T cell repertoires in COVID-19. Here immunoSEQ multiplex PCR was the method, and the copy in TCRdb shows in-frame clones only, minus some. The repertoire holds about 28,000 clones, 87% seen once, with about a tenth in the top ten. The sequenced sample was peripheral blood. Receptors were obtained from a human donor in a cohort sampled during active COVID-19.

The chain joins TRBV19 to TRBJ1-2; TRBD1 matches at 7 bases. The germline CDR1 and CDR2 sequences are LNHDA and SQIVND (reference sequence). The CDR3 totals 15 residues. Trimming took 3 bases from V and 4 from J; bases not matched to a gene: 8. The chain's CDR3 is CASSIRQGGSYGYTF. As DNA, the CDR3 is TGTGCCAGTAGTATCCGGCAGGGGGGTTCCTATGGCTACACCTTC.

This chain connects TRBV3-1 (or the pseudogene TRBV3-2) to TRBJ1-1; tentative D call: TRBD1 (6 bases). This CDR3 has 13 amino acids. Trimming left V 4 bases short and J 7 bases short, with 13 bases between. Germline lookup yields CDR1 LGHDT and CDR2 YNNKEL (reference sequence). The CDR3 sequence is CASSPTDRNEAFF. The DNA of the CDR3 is TGTGCCAGCAGCCCAACAGACAGGAATGAAGCTTTCTTT.